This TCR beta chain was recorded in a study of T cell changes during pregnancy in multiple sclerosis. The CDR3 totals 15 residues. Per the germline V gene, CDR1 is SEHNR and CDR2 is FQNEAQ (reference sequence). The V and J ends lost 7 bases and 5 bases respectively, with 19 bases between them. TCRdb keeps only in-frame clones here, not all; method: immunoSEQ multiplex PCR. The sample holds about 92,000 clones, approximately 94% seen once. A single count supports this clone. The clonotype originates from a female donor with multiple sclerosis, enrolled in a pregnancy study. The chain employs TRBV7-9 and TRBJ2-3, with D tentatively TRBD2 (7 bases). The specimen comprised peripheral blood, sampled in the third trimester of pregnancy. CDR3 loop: CASTRSRGGGDTQYF. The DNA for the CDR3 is TGTGCCAGCACGAGGTCCCGGGGAGGGGGAGATACGCAGTATTTT.